The present T cell receptor beta chain was sequenced within a study of response to subunit inactivated influenza vaccine listed by TCRdb under 2018. With regard to the full study: To follow how T cells responded to a trivalent subunit inactivated influenza vaccine, the researchers relied on deep quantitative profiling of the T cell receptor repertoire. What the study reported, not specific to this receptor: According to the authors, only a limited number of new T cells may be recruited by each seasonal influenza vaccination.

Per the germline V gene, MNHEY is the CDR1 and SVGAGI is the CDR2. From its cysteine to its phenylalanine, the CDR3 spans 15 amino acids. Just the 45-base CDR3 DNA is kept, in frame starting at base 1. Compared with germline, V lacks 0 bases and J lacks 6 bases; bases without a gene match: 2. This clonotype was picked up a small number of times. Its antigen is unknown. Base qualities are not at hand, and no much larger clone is one base apart. The library relied on RT-PCR. The sequencer listed for this sample is Illumina HiSeq 2500. TCRdb handled the public reads itself, with Q25 trimming in fastp and clone calling in MiXCR, and kept productive beta chains. Every entry covers one CDR3 protein and lists the most common genes and DNA from its rows. Recorded for this sample are under 950,000 distinct CDR3 sequences; over 20% of them occurred a single time. Jointly, the top ten make up roughly a tenth of the sample.

This receptor chain uses TRBV6-5 and TRBJ2-1; TRBD1 fits 10 bases in the junction. The TCR comes from a man in his forties or fifties who received an inactivated influenza vaccine. Donor details come from another sample of the same person, matched by shared clones. The material sequenced was PBMCs from blood, taken roughly 5 days after vaccination. In nucleotide form, the sequence is TGTGCCAGCAGTTACTCGGGACAGGGGAGCAATGAGCAGTTCTTC. It translates as CASSYSGQGSNEQFF.